This T cell receptor (beta chain) was sequenced during a study of blood T cell repertoires in COVID-19. In the authors' methods: Cell counts per sample came from amplifying reference gene primers. Method: immunoSEQ multiplex PCR; TCRdb's copy keeps in-frame clones and lacks some. For V, J and clone size, that table is used; D and trimming come from the DNA. The sample contains 55,000 to 65,000 clones, about 89% of which appear only once. V was pared by 3 bases and J by 4 bases, with 12 bases of the junction left unmatched. CDR3 length: 17 amino acids. CDR1 and CDR2 (germline): MNHEY, SMNVEV (reference sequence).

Sequencing used peripheral blood. This receptor was obtained from a man aged 55 to 70 with active or convalescent COVID-19. The chain has TRBV27 and TRBJ1-1, with 9 positions matching TRBD1. For the CDR3, the DNA is TGTGCCAGCAGTTTCCACGCCACAGGGGGCTGGGGCACTGAAGCTTTCTTT. Translation gives CASSFHATGGWGTEAFF.